Detailed here is one T cell receptor (beta chain). The antigen is unknown. This record comes from a study of T cells after yellow fever vaccination. Overall study findings and caveats: The secondary response was weaker, and its peak arrived faster, on day 5 versus 15. Contaminants from the bulk population, in the form of abundant clonotypes, could be found in FACS-sorted repertoires.

CDR1 ENHRY and CDR2 SYGVKD come from the germline V gene. The length of the CDR3 is 15 residues. The V gene end was trimmed by 5 bases and the J gene end by 5 bases; junction bases not matched to a gene: 8. MiXCR was run by TCRdb on the 5' RACE reads, yielding one entry per CDR3 protein. The sample shows 300,000 to 350,000 distinct CDR3 sequences, about 4% of them seen only once. The source was PBMCs, collected 5 days after the yellow fever booster vaccination. J is TRBJ1-4 and V is TRBV10-3; 7 nucleotides match TRBD1. This TCR derives from a man aged 18 to 35 who received the YFV17D yellow fever vaccine. In DNA form, the CDR3 reads TGTGCCATCAGTAGGTACGGGACAGAAAATGAAAAACTGTTTTTT. As protein: CAISRYGTENEKLFF.